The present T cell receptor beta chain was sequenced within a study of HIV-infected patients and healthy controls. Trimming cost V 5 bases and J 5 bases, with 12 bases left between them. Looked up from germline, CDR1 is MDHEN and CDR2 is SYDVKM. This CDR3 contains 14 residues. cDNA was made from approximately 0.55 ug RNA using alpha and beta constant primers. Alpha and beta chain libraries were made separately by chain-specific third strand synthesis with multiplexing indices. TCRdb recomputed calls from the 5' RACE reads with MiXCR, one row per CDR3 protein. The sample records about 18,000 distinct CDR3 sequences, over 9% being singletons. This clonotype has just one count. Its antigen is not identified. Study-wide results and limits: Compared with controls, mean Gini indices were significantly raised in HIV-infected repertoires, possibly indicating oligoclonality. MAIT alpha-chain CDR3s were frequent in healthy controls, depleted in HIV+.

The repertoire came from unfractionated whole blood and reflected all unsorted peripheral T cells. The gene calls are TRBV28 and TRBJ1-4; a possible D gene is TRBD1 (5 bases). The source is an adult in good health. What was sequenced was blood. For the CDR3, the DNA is TGTGCCAGCAGTACAGGCTGGCTAAATGAAAAACTGTTTTTT. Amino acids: CASSTGWLNEKLFF. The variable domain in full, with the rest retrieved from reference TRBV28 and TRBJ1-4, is DVKVTQSSRYLVKRTGEKVFLECVQDMDHENMFWYRQDPGLGLRLIYFSYDVKMKEKGDIPEGYSVSREKKERFSLILESASTNQTSMYLCASSTGWLNEKLFFGSGTQLSVL.